The clone carrying this T cell receptor (beta chain) was counted only a few times. Its specificity is unknown. The entry originates in a study of CD8 T cells in ankylosing spondylitis. Broader study findings: Ankylosing spondylitis blood appeared to carry a characteristic TCR beta motif of seven to nine highly homologous variants.

Each CDR3 protein is one row after TCRdb ran MiXCR on the 5' RACE reads. Of almost 400,000 distinct CDR3 sequences in the sample, around 22% were seen once. The CDR3 extends over 14 amino acids. Germline CDR1 MNHEY, CDR2 SMNVEV (reference sequence). V was cut by 0 bases and J by 5 bases, with 11 bases left in between. The chain combines TRBV27 with TRBJ2-7; TRBD2 is a possible D gene (6 bases). This receptor was taken from a male donor with ankylosing spondylitis. Sequencing was done on a sample of blood, either unsorted or a sorted T cell fraction (not recorded which). CDR3 DNA sequence: TGTGCCAGCAGTTTATCTCGGGAGAAACACGAGCAGTACTTC. Translation gives CASSLSREKHEQYF.